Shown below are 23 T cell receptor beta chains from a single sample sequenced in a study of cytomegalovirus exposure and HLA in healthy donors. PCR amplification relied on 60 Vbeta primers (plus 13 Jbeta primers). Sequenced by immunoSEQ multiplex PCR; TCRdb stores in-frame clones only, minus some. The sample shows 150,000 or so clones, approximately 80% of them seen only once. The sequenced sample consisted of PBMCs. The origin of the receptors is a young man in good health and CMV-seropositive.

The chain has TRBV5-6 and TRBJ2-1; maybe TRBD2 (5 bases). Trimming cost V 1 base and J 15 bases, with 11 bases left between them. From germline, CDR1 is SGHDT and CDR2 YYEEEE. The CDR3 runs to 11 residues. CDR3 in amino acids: CASSLLSGWFF. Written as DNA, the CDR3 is TGTGCCAGCAGCTTGTTATCGGGGTGGTTCTTC. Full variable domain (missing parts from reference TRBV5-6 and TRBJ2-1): DAGVTQSPTHLIKTRGQQVTLRCSPKSGHDTVSWYQQALGQGPQFIFQYYEEEERQRGNFPDRFSGHQFPNYSSELNVNALLLGDSALYLCASSLLSGWFFGPGTRLTVL.

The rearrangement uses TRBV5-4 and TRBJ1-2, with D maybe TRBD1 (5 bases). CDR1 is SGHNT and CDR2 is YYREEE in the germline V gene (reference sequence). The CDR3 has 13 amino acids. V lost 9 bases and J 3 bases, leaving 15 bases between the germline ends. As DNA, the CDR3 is TGTGCCACCTCCAGCCAGACAGACTATGGCTACACCTTC. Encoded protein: CATSSQTDYGYTF.

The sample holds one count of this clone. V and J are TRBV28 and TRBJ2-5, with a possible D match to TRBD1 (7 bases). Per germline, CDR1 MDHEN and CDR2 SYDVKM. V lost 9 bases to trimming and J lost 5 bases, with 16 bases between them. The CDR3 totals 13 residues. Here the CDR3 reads CASSRGRWETQYF. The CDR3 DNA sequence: TGTGCCAGTTCCAGGGGGAGGTGGGAGACCCAGTACTTC.

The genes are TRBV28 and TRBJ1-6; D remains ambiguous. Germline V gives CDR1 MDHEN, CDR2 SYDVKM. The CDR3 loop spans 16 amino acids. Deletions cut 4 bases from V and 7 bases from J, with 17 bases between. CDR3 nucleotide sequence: TGTGCCAGCAGTTCGATGTATGAGGGCGGGAATTCACCCCTCCACTTT. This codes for CASSSMYEGGNSPLHF.

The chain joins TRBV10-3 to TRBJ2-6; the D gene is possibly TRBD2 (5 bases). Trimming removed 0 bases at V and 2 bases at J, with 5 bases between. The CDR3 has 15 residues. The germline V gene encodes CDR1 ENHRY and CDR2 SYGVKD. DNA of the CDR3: TGTGCCATCAGTGAGTCGGGAGCTGGGGCCAACGTCCTGACTTTC. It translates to CAISESGAGANVLTF.

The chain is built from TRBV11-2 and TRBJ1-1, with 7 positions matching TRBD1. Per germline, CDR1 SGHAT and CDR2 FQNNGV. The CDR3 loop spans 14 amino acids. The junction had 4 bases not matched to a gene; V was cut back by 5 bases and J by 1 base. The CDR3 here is CASSPDRENTEAFF. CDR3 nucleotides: TGTGCCAGCAGCCCAGACAGGGAGAACACTGAAGCTTTCTTT.

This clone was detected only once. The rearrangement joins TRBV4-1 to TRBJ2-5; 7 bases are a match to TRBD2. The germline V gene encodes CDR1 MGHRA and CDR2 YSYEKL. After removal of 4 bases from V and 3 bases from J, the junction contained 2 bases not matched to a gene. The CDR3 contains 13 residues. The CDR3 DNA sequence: TGCGCCAGCAGCCGGGGGGGGGAAGAGACCCAGTACTTC. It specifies CASSRGGEETQYF.

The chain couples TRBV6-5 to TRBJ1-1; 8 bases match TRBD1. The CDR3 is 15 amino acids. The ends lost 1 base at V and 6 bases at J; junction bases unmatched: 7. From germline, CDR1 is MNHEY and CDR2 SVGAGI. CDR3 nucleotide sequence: TGTGCCAGCAGTTACTTCGGACAGGGAAGCGCTGAAGCTTTCTTT. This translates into CASSYFGQGSAEAFF.

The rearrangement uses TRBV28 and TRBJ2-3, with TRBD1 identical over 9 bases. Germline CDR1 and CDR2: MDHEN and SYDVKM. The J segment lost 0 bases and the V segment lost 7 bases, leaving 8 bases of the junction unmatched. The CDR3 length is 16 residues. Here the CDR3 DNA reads TGTGCCAGCACTGCAAGGGACAGGGCGAGCACAGATACGCAGTATTTT. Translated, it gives CASTARDRASTDTQYF.

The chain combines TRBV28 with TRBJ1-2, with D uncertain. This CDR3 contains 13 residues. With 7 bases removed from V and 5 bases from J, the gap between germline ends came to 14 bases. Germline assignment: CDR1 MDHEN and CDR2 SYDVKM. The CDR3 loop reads CASTRRADYGYTF. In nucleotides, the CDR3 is TGTGCCAGCACCCGGAGGGCAGATTATGGCTACACCTTC.

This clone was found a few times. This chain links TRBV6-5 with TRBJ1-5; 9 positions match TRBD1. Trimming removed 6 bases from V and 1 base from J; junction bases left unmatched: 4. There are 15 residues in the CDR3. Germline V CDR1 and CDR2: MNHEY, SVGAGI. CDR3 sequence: CASRHGTGSNQPQHF. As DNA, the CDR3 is TGTGCCAGCAGACACGGGACAGGGAGCAATCAGCCCCAGCATTTT.

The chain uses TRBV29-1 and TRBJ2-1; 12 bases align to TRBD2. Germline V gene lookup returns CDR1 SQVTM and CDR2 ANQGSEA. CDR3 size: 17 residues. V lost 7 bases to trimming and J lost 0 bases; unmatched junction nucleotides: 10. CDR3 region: CSAEGLAGGGSYNEQFF. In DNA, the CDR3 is TGCAGCGCCGAGGGACTAGCGGGTGGTGGCTCCTACAATGAGCAGTTCTTC.

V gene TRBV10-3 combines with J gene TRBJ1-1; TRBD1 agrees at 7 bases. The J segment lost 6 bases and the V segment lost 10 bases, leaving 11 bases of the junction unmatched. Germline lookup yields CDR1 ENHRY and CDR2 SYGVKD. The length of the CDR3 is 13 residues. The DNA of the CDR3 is TGTGCCACCGGACGCGGGACAGCTTCTGAAGCTTTCTTT. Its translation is CATGRGTASEAFF.

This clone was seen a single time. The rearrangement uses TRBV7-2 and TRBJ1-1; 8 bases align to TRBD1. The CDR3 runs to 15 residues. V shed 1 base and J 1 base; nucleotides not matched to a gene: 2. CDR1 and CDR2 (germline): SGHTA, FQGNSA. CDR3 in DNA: TGTGCCAGCAGCTTAGTTGGGACAGGGAACACTGAAGCTTTCTTT. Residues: CASSLVGTGNTEAFF.

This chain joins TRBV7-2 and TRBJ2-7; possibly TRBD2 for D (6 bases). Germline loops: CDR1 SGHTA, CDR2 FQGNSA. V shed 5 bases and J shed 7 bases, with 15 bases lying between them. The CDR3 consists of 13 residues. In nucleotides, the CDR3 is TGTGCCAGCAGCCGCGGGGCGGAGCGGGAGCAGTACTTC. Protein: CASSRGAEREQYF.

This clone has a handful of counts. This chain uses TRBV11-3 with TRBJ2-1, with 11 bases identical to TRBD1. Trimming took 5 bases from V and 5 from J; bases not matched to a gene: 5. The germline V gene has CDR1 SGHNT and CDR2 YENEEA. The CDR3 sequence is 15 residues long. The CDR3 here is CASSPRTGGNNEQFF. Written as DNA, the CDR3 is TGTGCCAGCAGCCCGCGGACAGGGGGCAACAATGAGCAGTTCTTC.

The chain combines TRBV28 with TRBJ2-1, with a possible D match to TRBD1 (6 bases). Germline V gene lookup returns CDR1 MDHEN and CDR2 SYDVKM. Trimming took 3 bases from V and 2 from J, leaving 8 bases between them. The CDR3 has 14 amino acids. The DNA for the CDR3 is TGTGCCAGCAGTTTTCGACAGGCCTACAATGAGCAGTTCTTC. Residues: CASSFRQAYNEQFF.

The CDR3 nucleotides are TGTGCCAGCAGCTCCCGGGACAGGGGGTTCACTGAAGCTTTCTTT. Translating gives CASSSRDRGFTEAFF. V and J are TRBV5-8 and TRBJ1-1, with 11 bases lining up with TRBD1. Germline-derived CDR1 and CDR2 are SGHTS and YDEGEE. Germline trimming cut 3 bases from V and 4 bases from J; bases unmatched to any gene: 5. The CDR3 extends over 15 amino acids.

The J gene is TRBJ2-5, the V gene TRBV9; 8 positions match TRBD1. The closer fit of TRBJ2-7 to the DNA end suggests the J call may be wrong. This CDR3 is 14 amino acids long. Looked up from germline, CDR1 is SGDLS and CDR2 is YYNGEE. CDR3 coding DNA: TGTGCCAGCAGCGGAGGACAGGGTGGGCACGAGCAGTACTTC. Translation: CASSGGQGGHEQYF.

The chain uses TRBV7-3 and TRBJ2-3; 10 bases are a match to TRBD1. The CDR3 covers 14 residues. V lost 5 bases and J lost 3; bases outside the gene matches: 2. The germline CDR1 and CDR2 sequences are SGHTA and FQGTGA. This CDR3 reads CASSLDRGTDTQYF. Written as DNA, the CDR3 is TGTGCCAGCAGCCTGGACAGGGGGACAGATACGCAGTATTTT.

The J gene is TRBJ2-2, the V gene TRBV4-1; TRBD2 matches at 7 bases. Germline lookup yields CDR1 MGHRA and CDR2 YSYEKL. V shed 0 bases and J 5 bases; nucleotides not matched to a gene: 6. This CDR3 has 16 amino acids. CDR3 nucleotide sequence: TGCGCCAGCAGCCAAGAAGGCGGGAGAGGAACCGGGGAGCTGTTTTTT. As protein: CASSQEGGRGTGELFF.

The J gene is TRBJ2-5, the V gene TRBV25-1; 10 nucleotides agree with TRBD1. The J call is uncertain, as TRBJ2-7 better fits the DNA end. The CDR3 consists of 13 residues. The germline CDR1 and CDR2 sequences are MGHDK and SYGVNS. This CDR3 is CASTGTGAYEQYF. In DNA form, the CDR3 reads TGTGCCAGCACTGGGACAGGGGCCTACGAGCAGTACTTC.

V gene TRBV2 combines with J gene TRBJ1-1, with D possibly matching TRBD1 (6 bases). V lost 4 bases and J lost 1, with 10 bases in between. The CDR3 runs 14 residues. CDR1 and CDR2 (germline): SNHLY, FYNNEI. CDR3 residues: CASSVEGGNTEAFF. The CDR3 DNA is TGTGCCAGCAGTGTTGAAGGGGGGAACACTGAAGCTTTCTTT. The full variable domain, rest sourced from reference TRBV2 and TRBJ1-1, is EPEVTQTPSHQVTQMGQEVILRCVPISNHLYFYWYRQILGQKVEFLVSFYNNEISEKSEIFDDQFSVERPDGSNFTLKIRSTKLEDSAMYFCASSVEGGNTEAFFGQGTRLTVV.